This T cell receptor (beta chain) was identified in a study of blood T cells in healthy people across ages. Primers used in a second PCR of roughly 7 to 12 cycles were a sample-barcoded 5' primer and a J-beta primer mix. TCRdb re-derived calls from the 5' RACE reads in MiXCR, one entry per CDR3 protein. Of hundreds of thousands of distinct CDR3 sequences detected, about 21% appear once; the ten largest clones hold roughly 3.6%. This CDR3 contains 15 residues. Germline assignment: CDR1 DFQATT and CDR2 SNEGSKA (reference sequence). With 1 base removed from V and 2 bases from J, the gap between germline ends came to 13 bases.

This receptor was identified in a man aged 65 to 85 in good health. The sequencing sample was made of blood. The chain combines TRBV20-1 with TRBJ2-3, with D perhaps matching TRBD2 (5 bases). CDR3 DNA sequence: TGCAGTGCTAGAGGAAGCGGATACCCCACAGATACGCAGTATTTT. Protein sequence: CSARGSGYPTDTQYF.